One and the same sample provided the 13 T cell receptor beta chains below, sequenced in a study of CD8+ T cells in alopecia areata. After isolation, RNA underwent reverse transcription to generate cDNA as the sequencing template. Data came from immunoSEQ multiplex PCR; TCRdb stores just in-frame clones and leaves some out. The table records some 190,000 clones, about 47% of them present only once. The treatment: oral pan-JAK inhibitor, 5-10 mg twice daily. The source was CD8+ T cells sorted from blood, collected around week 53, from a patient treated with tofacitinib. These receptors were collected from a human donor with alopecia areata.

The chain has TRBV2 and TRBJ2-2, with D possibly TRBD2 on 5 matching bases. This CDR3 region has 14 residues. Trimming stripped 5 bases from V and 1 base from J, with 8 bases between. Per germline, CDR1 SNHLY and CDR2 FYNNEI. CDR3 coding DNA: TGTGCCAGCAGTTGGACTGGGAACACCGGGGAGCTGTTTTTT. Its protein product is CASSWTGNTGELFF. The entire variable domain, with the rest obtained from reference TRBV2 and TRBJ2-2, is as follows: EPEVTQTPSHQVTQMGQEVILRCVPISNHLYFYWYRQILGQKVEFLVSFYNNEISEKSEIFDDQFSVERPDGSNFTLKIRSTKLEDSAMYFCASSWTGNTGELFFGEGSRLTVL.

The table lists this clone with a few counts. The genes are TRBV29-1 and TRBJ2-5; 8 bases are shared with TRBD2. The CDR3 has 16 amino acids. V dropped 0 bases and J dropped 0; count of bases not matched to a gene: 6. Germline lookup yields CDR1 SQVTM and CDR2 ANQGSEA. CDR3 loop: CSVEDQAGGYQETQYF. The CDR3 DNA reads as TGCAGCGTTGAAGATCAGGCGGGGGGTTACCAAGAGACCCAGTACTTC.

The chain recombines TRBV27 with TRBJ2-5; 8 bases map to TRBD1. J gave up 2 bases and V 5 bases, and 13 bases lay outside the gene matches. This CDR3 has 17 residues. The germline V gene has CDR1 MNHEY and CDR2 SMNVEV (reference sequence). This CDR3 is CASSPGTGLEYQETQYF. CDR3 bases: TGTGCCAGCAGTCCAGGGACAGGATTGGAATATCAAGAGACCCAGTACTTC.

This chain uses TRBV9 with TRBJ2-1; 7 bases are a match to TRBD1. J gave up 3 bases and V 4 bases, and 7 bases lay outside the gene matches. The germline gives CDR1 SGDLS, CDR2 YYNGEE. The CDR3 totals 15 residues. CDR3 bases: TGTGCCAGCAGCCCGTCGAGGGGGCTCTACAATGAGCAGTTCTTC. It is translated as CASSPSRGLYNEQFF.

Comment on this clone: A far larger clone is just one base off, so this is likely a read error. The chain recombines TRBV5-4 with TRBJ2-3; D unclear. This CDR3 spans 14 amino acids. Germline CDR1 SGHNT, CDR2 YYREEE (reference sequence). Trimming took 3 bases from V and 1 from J, leaving 9 bases between them. The CDR3 DNA is TGTGCCAGCAGCTGGTTGGGTCGCACAGATACGCAGTATTTT. Its protein is CASSWLGRTDTQYF.

J is TRBJ2-1 and V is TRBV11-2, with 8 bases that match TRBD2. The CDR3 runs 16 residues. The junction had 7 bases not matched to a gene; V was cut back by 1 base and J by 5 bases. CDR1 is SGHAT, CDR2 FQNNGV, per germline. The CDR3: CASSLGPAGVNNEQFF. The CDR3 nucleotides are TGTGCCAGCAGCTTAGGCCCAGCGGGAGTAAACAATGAGCAGTTCTTC.

A single count supports this clone. The rearrangement joins TRBV29-1 to TRBJ2-7; tentatively, D is TRBD2 (6 bases). The germline V gene encodes CDR1 SQVTM and CDR2 ANQGSEA. V shed 3 bases and J shed 0 bases, with 12 bases lying between them. CDR3 length: 14 residues. The CDR3 DNA reads as TGCAGCGTTGACCTAGGACTAAGCTCCTACGAGCAGTACTTC. Translation gives CSVDLGLSSYEQYF.

This clone was counted between two and nine times. The chain couples TRBV27 to TRBJ1-5, with 7 positions matching TRBD1. The ends lost 7 bases at V and 4 bases at J; junction bases unmatched: 7. CDR1 MNHEY and CDR2 SMNVEV come from the germline V gene (reference sequence). The CDR3 length is 14 residues. The CDR3, as DNA: TGTGCCAGCACTCACAGGGGTGGTAATCAGCCCCAGCATTTT. It yields the protein CASTHRGGNQPQHF.

The V gene is TRBV13, the J gene TRBJ1-6, with 7 bases identical to TRBD1. The J segment lost 6 bases and the V segment lost 3 bases, leaving 2 bases of the junction unmatched. CDR3 length equals 14 residues. Germline CDR1 reads PRHDT; CDR2 reads FYEKMQ (reference sequence). The CDR3 DNA reads as TGTGCCAGCAGCTTTCGGGACAGTAATTCACCCCTCCACTTT. Translating gives CASSFRDSNSPLHF.

This clone has at least ten counts. The rearrangement uses TRBV6-4 and TRBJ1-2, with 7 bases aligning to TRBD1. The germline gives CDR1 MRHNA, CDR2 SNTAGT. The CDR3 sequence is 13 residues long. Unmatched junction bases numbered 2, after V lost 0 bases and J lost 7 bases. The CDR3 coding sequence is TGTGCCAGCAGTGACTCCGGGACAGTTGGCTACACCTTC. Its protein product is CASSDSGTVGYTF.

This chain uses TRBV29-1 with TRBJ2-3, with 9 bases lining up with TRBD1. Germline V gene lookup returns CDR1 SQVTM and CDR2 ANQGSEA. J gave up 0 bases and V 0 bases, and 7 bases lay outside the gene matches. The CDR3 is 17 amino acids. CDR3 DNA: TGCAGCGTTGAAGATTACGAGACAGGGGGAAGCACAGATACGCAGTATTTT. It translates to CSVEDYETGGSTDTQYF.

A few counts support this clone. The rearrangement uses TRBV7-3 and TRBJ1-5; D gene ambiguous. The germline CDR1 and CDR2 sequences are SGHTA and FQGTGA. The V end lost 5 bases, the J end lost 0 bases, and 26 bases lay between the germline ends. The CDR3 is 20 residues long. CDR3 in DNA: TGTGCCAGCAGCACCCGACCCAAGATGGCCAGAAGAGTTAGCAATCAGCCCCAGCATTTT. Protein product: CASSTRPKMARRVSNQPQHF.

V usage is TRBV6-1 and J usage is TRBJ2-7; 9 positions match TRBD2. The CDR3 contains 14 residues. Germline loops: CDR1 MNHNS, CDR2 SASEGT. V dropped 3 bases and J dropped 3; count of bases not matched to a gene: 3. For the CDR3, the DNA is TGTGCCAGCAGTGAGAGTAGCGGGGGCTACGAGCAGTACTTC. Protein sequence: CASSESSGGYEQYF.